Listed here are 5 T cell receptor beta chains from one sample, sequenced in a study of graft-versus-host responses after intestinal transplantation listed by TCRdb under 2021. Libraries were made using the immunoSEQ multiplex PCR assay. The table was pulled from immuneACCESS by TCRdb, which kept in-frame rearrangements only. Such tables lose some clones; where checked, under half of the loss comes from unresolved V genes, and the rest has no known cause. This sample is represented by 9,500 to 15,000 clones; over 90% of them were singletons. Of the sample, 20% to 25% is held by the ten largest clones. Here the sequenced sample was PBMCs, taken roughly 110 days after intestinal transplant. These receptors were taken from a human patient who received an intestinal transplant, so some T cells may come from the graft donor.

The gene calls are TRBV27 and TRBJ1-1, with D tentatively TRBD1 (6 bases). The CDR3 has 14 amino acids. Germline V gene sequence: CDR1 MNHEY, CDR2 SMNVEV (reference sequence). V was shortened by 4 bases and J by 5 bases, with 14 bases between the two germline ends. The CDR3 sequence: CASSYGGDWTEAFF. The CDR3 bases are TGTGCCAGCAGTTACGGGGGCGATTGGACTGAAGCTTTCTTT.

The rearrangement uses TRBV7-9 and TRBJ2-7; 7 bases fit TRBD2. Unmatched junction bases numbered 12, after V lost 4 bases and J lost 0 bases. The germline CDR1 and CDR2 sequences are SEHNR and FQNEAQ (reference sequence). The CDR3 totals 17 residues. The CDR3 reads CASSSPKAGRSSYEQYF. The DNA of the CDR3 is TGTGCCAGCAGCTCCCCTAAAGCGGGACGTAGCTCCTACGAGCAGTACTTC.

DNA for the CDR3: TGCGCCAGCAGCCCCCAGCGGGAGGGCCTCGTAGGAAGCAATGAGCAGTTCTTC. Translated: CASSPQREGLVGSNEQFF. This chain uses TRBV5-1 with TRBJ2-1; 10 positions match TRBD2. Looked up from germline, CDR1 is SGHRS and CDR2 is YFSETQ. The CDR3 spans 18 residues. With 4 bases clipped from V and 6 bases from J, the junction kept 16 bases outside the gene matches.

This chain uses TRBV9 with TRBJ2-1; D gene uncertain. Trimming cost V 0 bases and J 9 bases, with 4 bases left between them. Looked up from germline, CDR1 is SGDLS and CDR2 is YYNGEE. This CDR3 is built from 11 residues. The CDR3 nucleotides read TGTGCCAGCAGCGTAGGGGGTGAGCAGTTCTTC. It specifies CASSVGGEQFF.

J is TRBJ1-2 and V is TRBV18, with D hard to call. The CDR3 totals 14 residues. Trimming took 0 bases from V and 2 from J, leaving 7 bases between them. Germline loops: CDR1 KGHSH, CDR2 LQKENI. For the CDR3, the DNA is TGTGCCAGCTCACCACCGACACCGAACTATGGCTACACCTTC. Translated: CASSPPTPNYGYTF.